A selection of T cell receptor beta chains follows, all from one sample in a study of technical replicates of blood from a handful of donors. Only in-frame clones appear in the TCRdb table, and some are missing; sequencing was by immunoSEQ multiplex PCR. The sample has approximately 90,000 clones, around 96% seen once. The sequenced material came from T cells isolated from PBMCs. Receptors originate from a human donor in good health. Each CDR3 is given with its conserved first and last residue. The D gene is left open where the match is weak. Size is omitted from some rows. Given values are once, few, many or a class for expanded clones.

abundance,d_gene,v_gene,j_gene,CDR3nt,CDR3aa
-,TRBD2,TRBV14,TRBJ2-7,TGTGCCAGCAGCCAATGGCTAGCGGGGGGCCCCTACGAGCAGTACTTC,CASSQWLAGGPYEQYF
-,-,TRBV6-4,TRBJ1-6,TGTGCCAGCAGTGACTCTTTCTCCCCATCGGGGGGGGGTTCACCCCTCCACTTT,CASSDSFSPSGGGSPLHF
-,TRBD1,TRBV27,TRBJ1-2,TGTGCCAGCAGTTCCGGGACAGGGATGTACTCGGGCTACACCTTC,CASSSGTGMYSGYTF
-,TRBD2,TRBV6-4,TRBJ2-1,TGTGCCAGCAGTGACGGGTCTAGCGGGATCGATGAGCAGTTCTTC,CASSDGSSGIDEQFF
-,-,TRBV27,TRBJ2-5,TGTGCCAGCAGTTTAAGGGCAGGGGGCGCGGGGGGGCGGGAGACCCAGTACTTC,CASSLRAGGAGGRETQYF
-,TRBD1,TRBV9,TRBJ1-1,TGTGCCAGCAGCGTAGGTAACAGGGGTATAAGTGGCACTGAAGCTTTCTTT,CASSVGNRGISGTEAFF
-,TRBD1,TRBV6-6,TRBJ1-2,TGTGCCAGCAGTTCCTACAGGGGGCAAGAAGGCTACACCTTC,CASSSYRGQEGYTF
-,TRBD1,TRBV29-1,TRBJ1-1,TGCAGCGTTGCTGGGGGGACAGGGGGCCAGAACACTGAAGCTTTCTTT,CSVAGGTGGQNTEAFF
-,TRBD2,TRBV5-1,TRBJ2-4,TGCGCCAGCAGCTTGGAGGGCGGGAGTAGGGCCAAAAACATTCAGTACTTC,CASSLEGGSRAKNIQYF
-,-,TRBV27,TRBJ1-4,TGTGCCAGCAGCCTCCGGGGGTTTACTAATGAAAAACTGTTTTTT,CASSLRGFTNEKLFF
-,-,TRBV15,TRBJ1-1,TGTGCCACCAGCAGGGACAGATCCATGAACACTGAAGCTTTCTTT,CATSRDRSMNTEAFF
-,-,TRBV5-4,TRBJ2-1,TGTGCCAGCAGCTTTGGAGAGGGCCGGTTTTATGAGCAGTTCTTC,CASSFGEGRFYEQFF
-,-,TRBV6-5,TRBJ1-3,TGTGCCAGCAGATCGACAGGTTCTGGAAACACCATATATTTT,CASRSTGSGNTIYF
-,TRBD2,TRBV19,TRBJ2-1,TGTGCCAGTAGGCCCTCAATTATTGGTGGCGGGGGAGACAATGAGCAGTTCTTC,CASRPSIIGGGGDNEQFF
-,-,TRBV6-6,TRBJ2-2,TGTGCCAGCATTCGCGGCGGGGAGCTGTTTTTT,CASIRGGELFF
-,-,TRBV4-1,TRBJ2-2,TGCGCCAGCAGCCTAGTTTCCGGGGAGCTGTTTTTT,CASSLVSGELFF
-,-,TRBV27,TRBJ1-1,TGTGCCAGCAGTTTCGCGGGGGCCACTGAAGCTTTCTTT,CASSFAGATEAFF
-,TRBD1,TRBV10-2,TRBJ2-7,TGCGCCAGCAACCCGGGACAGGCCTACGAGCAGTACTTC,CASNPGQAYEQYF
once,-,TRBV5-1,TRBJ1-1,TGCGCCAGCAGCTTCACAGAGACGGTGAACACTGAAGCTTTCTTT,CASSFTETVNTEAFF
-,-,TRBV20-1,TRBJ2-1,TGCAGTGCTCGTGGCGGGAATGAGCAGTTCTTC,CSARGGNEQFF
-,-,TRBV6-5,TRBJ1-5,TGTGCCAGCAGTACCAGACAGGGCAATCAGCCCCAGCATTTT,CASSTRQGNQPQHF
-,TRBD2,TRBV5-1,TRBJ2-2,TGCGCCAGCAGCCCGGAGGCGACTAGCGGGAACACCGGGGAGCTGTTTTTT,CASSPEATSGNTGELFF
-,-,TRBV5-1,TRBJ2-5,TGCGCCAGCTCGAGGGAAGAGACCCAGTACTTC,CASSREETQYF
-,TRBD1,TRBV7-9,TRBJ2-5,TGTGCCAGCAGCTACGGGACAGCCACCGTGGAGACCCAGTACTTC,CASSYGTATVETQYF
-,-,TRBV28,TRBJ2-1,TGTGCCAGCAGCACGCGGGCCCTCCATTTTAGTTCCTACAATGAGCAGTTCTTC,CASSTRALHFSSYNEQFF